This T cell receptor (beta chain) was sequenced for a study of T cell responses to AZD1222 COVID-19 vaccine. The length of the CDR3 is 13 residues. Trimming cost V 3 bases and J 0 bases, with 5 bases left between them. Sequenced by immunoSEQ multiplex PCR; TCRdb stores in-frame clones only, minus some. This repertoire shows about 94,000 clones, 85% found once; its top ten account for roughly 4.5%. V gene TRBV12-3 or TRBV12-4 combines with J gene TRBJ2-5; D uncertain. This TCR derives from an adult who received the AZD1222 COVID-19 vaccine. Sample: peripheral blood, taken 28 days after the second AZD1222 dose. The CDR3 DNA sequence: TGTGCCAGCAGTTTTCAGTACCAAGAGACCCAGTACTTC. As protein: CASSFQYQETQYF.